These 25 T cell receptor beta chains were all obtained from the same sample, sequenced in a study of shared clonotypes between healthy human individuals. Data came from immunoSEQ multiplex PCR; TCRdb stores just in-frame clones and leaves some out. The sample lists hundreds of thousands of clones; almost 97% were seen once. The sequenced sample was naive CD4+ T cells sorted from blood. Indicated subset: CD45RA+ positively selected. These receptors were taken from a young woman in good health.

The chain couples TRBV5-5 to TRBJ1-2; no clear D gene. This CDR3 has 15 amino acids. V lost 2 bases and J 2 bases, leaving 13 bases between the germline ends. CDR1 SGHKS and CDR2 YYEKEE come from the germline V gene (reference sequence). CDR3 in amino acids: CASSLTENLNYGYTF. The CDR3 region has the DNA TGTGCCAGCAGCTTAACAGAAAACCTCAACTATGGCTACACCTTC.

DNA of the CDR3: TGTGCCAGCAGCCGCGGGACAGGGCTCGCCGAGCAGTACTTC. Translated: CASSRGTGLAEQYF. The chain employs TRBV7-9 and TRBJ2-5; 9 nucleotides align to TRBD1. The DNA end is more similar to TRBJ2-7, so the J call may be wrong. This CDR3 comprises 14 residues. Germline values: CDR1 SEHNR, CDR2 FQNEAQ (reference sequence).

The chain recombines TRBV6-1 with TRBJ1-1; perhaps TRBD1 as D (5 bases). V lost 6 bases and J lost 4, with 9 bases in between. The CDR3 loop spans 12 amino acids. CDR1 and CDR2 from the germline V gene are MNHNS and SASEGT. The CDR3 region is CASSGAGTEAFF. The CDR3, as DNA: TGTGCCAGCAGCGGGGCTGGCACTGAAGCTTTCTTT.

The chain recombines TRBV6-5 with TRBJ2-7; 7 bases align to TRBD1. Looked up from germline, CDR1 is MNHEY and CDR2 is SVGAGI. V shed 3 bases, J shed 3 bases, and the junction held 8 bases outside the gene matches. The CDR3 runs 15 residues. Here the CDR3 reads CASSYRQGTVYEQYF. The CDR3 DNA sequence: TGTGCCAGCAGTTATCGACAGGGAACTGTCTACGAGCAGTACTTC.

CDR3 in amino acids: CASSYDSVSYEQYF. The CDR3 DNA follows: TGTGCCAGCAGCTACGACTCGGTCTCCTACGAGCAGTACTTC. J is TRBJ2-7 and V is TRBV5-4; no clear D gene. The ends were cut back, 3 bases at V and 0 bases at J, with 10 bases in the middle. Germline values: CDR1 SGHNT, CDR2 YYREEE (reference sequence). The CDR3 spans 14 residues.

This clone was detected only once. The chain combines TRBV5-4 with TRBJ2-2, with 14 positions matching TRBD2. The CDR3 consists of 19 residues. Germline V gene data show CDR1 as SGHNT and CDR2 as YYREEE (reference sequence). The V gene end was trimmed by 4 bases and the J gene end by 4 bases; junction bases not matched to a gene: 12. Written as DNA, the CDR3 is TGTGCCAGCAGCCCGGAACCCGGGACTAGCGGGAGTTTCACCGGGGAGCTGTTTTTT. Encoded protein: CASSPEPGTSGSFTGELFF.

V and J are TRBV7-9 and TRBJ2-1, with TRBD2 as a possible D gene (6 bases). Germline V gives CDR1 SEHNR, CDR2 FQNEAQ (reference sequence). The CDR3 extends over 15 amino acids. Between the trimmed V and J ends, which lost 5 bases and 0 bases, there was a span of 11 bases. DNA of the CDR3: TGTGCCAGCAGCCACCCTAGCGACTCCTACAATGAGCAGTTCTTC. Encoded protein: CASSHPSDSYNEQFF.

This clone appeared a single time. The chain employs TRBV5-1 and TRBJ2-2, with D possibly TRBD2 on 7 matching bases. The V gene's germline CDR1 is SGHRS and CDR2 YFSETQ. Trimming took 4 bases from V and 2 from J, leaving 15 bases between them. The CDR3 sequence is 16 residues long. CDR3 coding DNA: TGCGCCAGCAGCGTACCTGGGGGGGCAAACACCGGGGAGCTGTTTTTT. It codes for CASSVPGGANTGELFF.

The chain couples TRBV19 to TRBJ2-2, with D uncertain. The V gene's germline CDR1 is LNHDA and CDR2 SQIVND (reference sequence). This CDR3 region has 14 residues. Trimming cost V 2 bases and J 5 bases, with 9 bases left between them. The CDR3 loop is CASSIPWRTGELFF. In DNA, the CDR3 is TGTGCCAGTAGTATACCCTGGCGGACCGGGGAGCTGTTTTTT.

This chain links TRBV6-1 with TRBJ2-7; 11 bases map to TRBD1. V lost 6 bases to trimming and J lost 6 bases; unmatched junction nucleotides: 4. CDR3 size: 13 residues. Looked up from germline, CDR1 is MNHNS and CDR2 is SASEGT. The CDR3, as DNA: TGTGCCAGCAGGGCCGGGACAGGGGGCGAGCAGTACTTC. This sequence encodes CASRAGTGGEQYF.

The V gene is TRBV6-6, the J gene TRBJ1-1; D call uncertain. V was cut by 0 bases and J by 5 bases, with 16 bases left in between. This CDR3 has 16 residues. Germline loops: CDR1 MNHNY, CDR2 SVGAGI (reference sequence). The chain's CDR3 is CASSYSEEFRVTEAFF. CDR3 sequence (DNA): TGTGCCAGCAGTTACTCGGAGGAATTTAGGGTGACTGAAGCTTTCTTT.

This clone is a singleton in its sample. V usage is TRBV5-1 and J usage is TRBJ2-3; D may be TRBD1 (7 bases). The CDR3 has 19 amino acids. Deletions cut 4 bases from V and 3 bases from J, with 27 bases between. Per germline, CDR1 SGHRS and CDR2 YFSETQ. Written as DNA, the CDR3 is TGCGCCAGCAGCACGAAAGGGGGCCCCGGGGGATTTGTAACAGATACGCAGTATTTT. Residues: CASSTKGGPGGFVTDTQYF.

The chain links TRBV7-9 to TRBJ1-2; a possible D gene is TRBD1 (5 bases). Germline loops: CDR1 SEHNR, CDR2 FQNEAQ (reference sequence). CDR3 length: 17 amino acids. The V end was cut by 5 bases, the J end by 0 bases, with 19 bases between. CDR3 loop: CASSLDSWPGTNYGYTF. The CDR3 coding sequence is TGTGCCAGCAGCCTCGATAGTTGGCCAGGGACTAACTATGGCTACACCTTC.

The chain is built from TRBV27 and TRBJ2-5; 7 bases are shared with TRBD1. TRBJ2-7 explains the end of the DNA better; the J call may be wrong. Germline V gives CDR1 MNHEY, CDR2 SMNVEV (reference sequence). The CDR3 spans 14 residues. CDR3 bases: TGTGCCAGCAGTTTAAGACAGGGCTCCTACGAGCAGTACTTC. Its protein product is CASSLRQGSYEQYF.

CDR3 DNA: TGTGCCAGCAGTTTGGCCAGCAATCAGCCCCAGCATTTT. Amino acid sequence: CASSLASNQPQHF. The chain links TRBV28 to TRBJ1-5; no firm D call. CDR1 and CDR2 (germline): MDHEN, SYDVKM. CDR3 length equals 13 residues. The V end was cut by 3 bases, the J end by 1 base, with 4 bases between.

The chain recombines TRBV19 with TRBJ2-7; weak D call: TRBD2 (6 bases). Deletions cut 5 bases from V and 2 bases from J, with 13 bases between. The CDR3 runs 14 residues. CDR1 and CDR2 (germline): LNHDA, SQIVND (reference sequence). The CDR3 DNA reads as TGTGCCAGTAGTCCGCGGGGTCTCACCTACGAGCAGTACTTC. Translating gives CASSPRGLTYEQYF.

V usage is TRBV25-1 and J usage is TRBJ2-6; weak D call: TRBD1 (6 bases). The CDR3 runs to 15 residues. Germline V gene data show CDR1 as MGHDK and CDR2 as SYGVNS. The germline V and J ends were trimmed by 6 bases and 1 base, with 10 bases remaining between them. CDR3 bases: TGTGCCAGCAGCCCCGACAGGTCTGGGGCCAACGTCCTGACTTTC. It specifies CASSPDRSGANVLTF. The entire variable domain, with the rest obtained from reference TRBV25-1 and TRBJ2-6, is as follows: EADIYQTPRYLVIGTGKKITLECSQTMGHDKMYWYQQDPGMELHLIHYSYGVNSTEKGDLSSESTVSRIRTEHFPLTLESARPSHTSQYLCASSPDRSGANVLTFGAGSRLTVL.

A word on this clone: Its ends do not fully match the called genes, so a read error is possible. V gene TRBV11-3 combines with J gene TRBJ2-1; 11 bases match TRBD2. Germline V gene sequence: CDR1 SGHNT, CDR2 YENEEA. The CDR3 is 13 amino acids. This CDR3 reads CASSLTTSGSPLF. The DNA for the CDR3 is TGTGCCAGCAGCCTTACCACTAGCGGGAGCCCCCTCTTC.

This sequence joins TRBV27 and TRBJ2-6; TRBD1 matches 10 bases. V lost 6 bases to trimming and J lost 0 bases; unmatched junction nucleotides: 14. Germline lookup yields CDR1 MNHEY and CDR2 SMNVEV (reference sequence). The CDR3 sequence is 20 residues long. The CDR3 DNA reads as TGTGCCAGCAGCTACGACGTCCGGGACAGGGGAAACTCTGGGGCCAACGTCCTGACTTTC. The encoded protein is CASSYDVRDRGNSGANVLTF. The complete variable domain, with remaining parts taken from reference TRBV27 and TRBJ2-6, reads EAQVTQNPRYLITVTGKKLTVTCSQNMNHEYMSWYRQDPGLGLRQIYYSMNVEVTDKGDVPEGYKVSRKEKRNFPLILESPSPNQTSLYFCASSYDVRDRGNSGANVLTFGAGSRLTVL.

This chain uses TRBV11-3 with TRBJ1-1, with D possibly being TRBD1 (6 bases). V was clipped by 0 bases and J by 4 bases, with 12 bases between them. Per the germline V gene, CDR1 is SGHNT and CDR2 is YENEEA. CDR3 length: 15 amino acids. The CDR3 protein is CASSLDGGVGTEAFF. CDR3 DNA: TGTGCCAGCAGCTTAGACGGGGGCGTAGGCACTGAAGCTTTCTTT.

CDR3 loop: CASSPNPGQGQETQYF. CDR3 bases: TGTGCCAGCAGCCCTAACCCAGGACAGGGGCAAGAGACCCAGTACTTC. The gene calls are TRBV7-7 and TRBJ2-5; 9 bases agree with TRBD1. The V gene's germline CDR1 is SSHAT and CDR2 FNYEAQ (reference sequence). J was trimmed by 2 bases and V by 5 bases; bases with no gene match: 9. This CDR3 comprises 16 residues.

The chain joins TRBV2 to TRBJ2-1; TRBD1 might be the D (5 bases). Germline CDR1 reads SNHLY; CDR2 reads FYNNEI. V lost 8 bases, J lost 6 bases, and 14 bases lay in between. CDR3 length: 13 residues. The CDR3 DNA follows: TGTGCCAGCCCCCAGGGATTGGGCAATGAGCAGTTCTTC. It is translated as CASPQGLGNEQFF. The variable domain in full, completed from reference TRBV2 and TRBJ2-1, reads EPEVTQTPSHQVTQMGQEVILRCVPISNHLYFYWYRQILGQKVEFLVSFYNNEISEKSEIFDDQFSVERPDGSNFTLKIRSTKLEDSAMYFCASPQGLGNEQFFGPGTRLTVL.

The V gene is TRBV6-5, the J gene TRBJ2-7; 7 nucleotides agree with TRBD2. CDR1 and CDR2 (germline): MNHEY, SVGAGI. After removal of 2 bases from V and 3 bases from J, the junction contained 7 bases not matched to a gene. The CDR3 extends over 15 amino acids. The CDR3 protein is CASSYRFGTNYEQYF. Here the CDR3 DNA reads TGTGCCAGCAGTTACAGGTTTGGGACTAACTACGAGCAGTACTTC.

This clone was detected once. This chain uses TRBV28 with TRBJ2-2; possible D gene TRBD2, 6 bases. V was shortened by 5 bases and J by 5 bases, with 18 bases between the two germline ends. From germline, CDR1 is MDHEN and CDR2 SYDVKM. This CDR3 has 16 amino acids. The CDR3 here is CASSLAYRLGTGELFF. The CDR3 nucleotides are TGTGCCAGCAGTCTAGCGTACCGACTTGGGACCGGGGAGCTGTTTTTT.

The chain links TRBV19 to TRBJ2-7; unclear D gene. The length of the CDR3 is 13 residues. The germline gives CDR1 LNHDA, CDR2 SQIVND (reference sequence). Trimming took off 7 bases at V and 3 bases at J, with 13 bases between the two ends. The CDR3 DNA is TGTGCCAGTACCCTACGACCGGGCTACGAGCAGTACTTC. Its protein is CASTLRPGYEQYF.